What follows are 11 T cell receptor beta chains derived from one specimen sequenced in a study of blood T cell repertoires in COVID-19. Measured with immunoSEQ multiplex PCR; TCRdb has only the in-frame clones, and not every one. This sample carries around 190,000 clones, about four fifths of them seen once, and the ten largest clones take approximately 11%. Sequenced input: peripheral blood. These receptors originate from a woman between 40 and 55 years old with COVID-19, enrolled during active disease.

J is TRBJ2-1 and V is TRBV5-8; D possibly corresponds to TRBD2 (8 bases). The V gene's germline CDR1 is SGHTS and CDR2 YDEGEE. The CDR3 runs 16 residues. The V and J ends lost 0 bases and 5 bases respectively, with 15 bases between them. The CDR3 is CASSLAGRGLDNEQFF. DNA of the CDR3: TGTGCCAGCAGCTTGGCCGGGAGGGGGCTTGACAATGAGCAGTTCTTC.

The genes are TRBV6-2 or TRBV6-3 and TRBJ2-7; D is unclear. Germline values: CDR1 MNHEY, CDR2 SVGEGT. Trimming removed 6 bases from V and 3 bases from J, with 12 bases in between. There are 13 residues in the CDR3. The DNA for the CDR3 is TGTGCCAGCAGCCCCCGGTTGGTCTACGAGCAGTACTTC. As protein: CASSPRLVYEQYF.

The chain carries TRBV5-1 and TRBJ2-5; no firm D call. There are 14 residues in the CDR3. Germline V gives CDR1 SGHRS, CDR2 YFSETQ. V lost 0 bases, J lost 5 bases, and 11 bases lay in between. The CDR3 DNA reads as TGCGCCAGCAGCTTGGGGCCGGGTGGGGAGACCCAGTACTTC. Protein sequence: CASSLGPGGETQYF.

The rearrangement uses TRBV5-5 and TRBJ2-1, with TRBD2 matching 12 bases. After removal of 1 base from V and 9 bases from J, the junction contained 5 bases not matched to a gene. The CDR3 is 15 residues long. From germline, CDR1 is SGHKS and CDR2 YYEKEE (reference sequence). The CDR3 nucleotides read TGTGCCAGCAGCTTGATACTAGCGGGAGGCGGTGAGCAGTTCTTC. Its protein product is CASSLILAGGGEQFF.

This clone was picked up many times. The rearrangement joins TRBV6-2 or TRBV6-3 to TRBJ2-3, with D unclear. From germline, CDR1 is MNHEY and CDR2 SVGEGT. Trimming pared 4 bases from V and 3 bases from J, leaving 11 bases between. This CDR3 contains 14 residues. The CDR3 DNA reads as TGTGCCAGCAGTTTGGCTTCAGTGACAGATACGCAGTATTTT. It codes for CASSLASVTDTQYF.

The chain combines TRBV5-4 with TRBJ2-5; D gene ambiguous. Germline V gene lookup returns CDR1 SGHNT and CDR2 YYREEE (reference sequence). This CDR3 contains 13 residues. V was shortened by 3 bases and J by 2 bases, with 8 bases between the two germline ends. Here the CDR3 reads CASSSTVQETQYF. As DNA, the CDR3 is TGTGCCAGCAGCTCTACAGTTCAAGAGACCCAGTACTTC.

The CDR3 nucleotides are TGTGCCAGCAGTGAGGGGAGGGTAGCGGGAGGATACAATGAGCAGTTCTTC. Protein: CASSEGRVAGGYNEQFF. This chain joins TRBV2 and TRBJ2-1; 10 bases line up with TRBD2. Germline CDR1 is SNHLY and CDR2 is FYNNEI. The V gene end was trimmed by 3 bases and the J gene end by 4 bases; junction bases not matched to a gene: 9. CDR3 length equals 17 residues.

This chain links TRBV7-9 with TRBJ1-6, with D possibly matching TRBD1 (6 bases). Trimming cost V 2 bases and J 8 bases, with 19 bases left between them. Germline loops: CDR1 SEHNR, CDR2 FQNEAQ (reference sequence). The CDR3 totals 17 residues. The CDR3 protein is CASSLFDWTNRDSPLHF. DNA of the CDR3: TGTGCCAGCAGCTTATTTGATTGGACAAACAGGGATTCACCCCTCCACTTT.

The chain carries TRBV7-2 and TRBJ2-5; the match to TRBD2 covers 10 bases. The CDR3 runs to 14 residues. Looked up from germline, CDR1 is SGHTA and CDR2 is FQGNSA. The ends lost 5 bases at V and 3 bases at J; junction bases unmatched: 3. DNA of the CDR3: TGTGCCAGCAGCAAAGGACTAGCGGAAGAGACCCAGTACTTC. Protein: CASSKGLAEETQYF.

The chain combines TRBV28 with TRBJ1-1; D not resolved. V was shortened by 5 bases and J by 2 bases, with 21 bases between the two germline ends. In germline, CDR1 is MDHEN, CDR2 SYDVKM. The CDR3 consists of 17 residues. DNA of the CDR3: TGTGCCAGCAGTCCCCACCTGGGAGGGCTGGCAAACACTGAAGCTTTCTTT. It specifies CASSPHLGGLANTEAFF.

V is TRBV2 and J is TRBJ2-7; no definite D call. From germline, CDR1 is SNHLY and CDR2 FYNNEI. The CDR3 has 8 amino acids. The V end was cut by 8 bases, the J end by 7 bases, with 3 bases between. CDR3 in amino acids: CASREQYF. In nucleotides, the CDR3 is TGTGCCAGCCGGGAGCAGTACTTC.